This passage covers 2 T cell receptor beta chains from one sample sequenced in a study of long-term antiretroviral therapy in people with HIV. The assay used was immunoSEQ (version v3.0), run at survey level. Sequencing used immunoSEQ multiplex PCR; TCRdb keeps in-frame clones, though not all of them. The sample holds about 33,000 clones, roughly three quarters seen once. Specimen: unsorted PBMCs, collected 3.1 years after starting antiretroviral therapy. Receptor source: a woman in her forties or fifties with HIV.

V gene TRBV7-3 combines with J gene TRBJ1-2; a weak D match, TRBD1 (6 bases). The germline V gene has CDR1 SGHTA and CDR2 FQGTGA. The CDR3 has 13 residues. Trimming pared 5 bases from V and 8 bases from J, leaving 15 bases between. In DNA, the CDR3 is TGTGCCAGCAGCCCGACGGGGGGGCAAGGCTACACCTTC. Translation: CASSPTGGQGYTF. Based on the CDR3 plus reference TRBV7-3 and TRBJ1-2, the full variable domain is GAGVSQTPSNKVTEKGKYVELRCDPISGHTALYWYRQSLGQGPEFLIYFQGTGAADDSGLPNDRFFAVRPEGSVSTLKIQRTERGDSAVYLCASSPTGGQGYTFGSGTRLTVV.

V usage is TRBV19 and J usage is TRBJ2-2, with TRBD1 matching 8 bases. This CDR3 spans 14 amino acids. CDR1 LNHDA and CDR2 SQIVND come from the germline V gene (reference sequence). J gave up 5 bases and V 5 bases, and 4 bases lay outside the gene matches. Here the CDR3 DNA reads TGTGCCAGTAGTCTTGACAGGGGAACCGGGGAGCTGTTTTTT. Translating it yields CASSLDRGTGELFF.